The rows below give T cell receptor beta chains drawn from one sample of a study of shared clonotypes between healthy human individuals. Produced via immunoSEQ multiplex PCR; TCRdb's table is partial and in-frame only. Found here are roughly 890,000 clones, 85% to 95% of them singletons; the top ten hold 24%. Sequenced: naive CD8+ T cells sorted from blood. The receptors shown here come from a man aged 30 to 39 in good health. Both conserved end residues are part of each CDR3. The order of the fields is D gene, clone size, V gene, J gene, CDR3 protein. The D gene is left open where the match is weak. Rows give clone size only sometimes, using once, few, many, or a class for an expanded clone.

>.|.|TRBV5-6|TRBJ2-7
CASSFYPGDGNYEQYF
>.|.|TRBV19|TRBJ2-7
CASSIELGPSYEQYF
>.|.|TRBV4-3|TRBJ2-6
CASSQANQGLGSGANVLTF
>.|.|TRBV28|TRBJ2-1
CASSTSGVNNEQFF
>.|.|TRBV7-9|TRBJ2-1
CASSLPLRGRDYNEQFF
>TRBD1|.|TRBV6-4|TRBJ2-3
CASSAYSTGDTDTQYF
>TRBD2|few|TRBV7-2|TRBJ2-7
CASSLAGGSYEQYF
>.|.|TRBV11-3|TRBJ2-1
CASSLVGGAGNEQFF
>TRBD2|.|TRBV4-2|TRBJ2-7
CASSQDLVLADLGTYEQYF
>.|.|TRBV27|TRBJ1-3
CASRSGTLSSGNTIYF
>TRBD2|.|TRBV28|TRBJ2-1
CASTSGYNEQFF
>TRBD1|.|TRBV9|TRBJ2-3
CASSPQRGTGVRDTQYF
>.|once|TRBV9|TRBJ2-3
CASSGGQYTQYF
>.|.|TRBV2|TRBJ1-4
CASYEAGSQMWKLFF
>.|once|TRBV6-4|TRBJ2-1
CASSDALESGQQFF
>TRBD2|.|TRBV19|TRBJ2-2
CASSLAGWAGELFF
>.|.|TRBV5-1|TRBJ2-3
CASSLTSTDTQYF
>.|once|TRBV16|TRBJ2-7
CASSLPGSYEQYF
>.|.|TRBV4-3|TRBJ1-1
CASSQYSGGTEAFF
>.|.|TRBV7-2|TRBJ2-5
CASSLNLGQKETQYF
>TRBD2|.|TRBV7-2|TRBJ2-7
CASFFTSGATYEQYF
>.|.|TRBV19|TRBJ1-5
CAISPRGAFNQPQHF
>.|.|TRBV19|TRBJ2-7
CASSIGGGEQYF
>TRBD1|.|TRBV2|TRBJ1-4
CASSGTGPNEKLFF
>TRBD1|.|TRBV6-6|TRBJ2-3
CASSYRGQVTDTQYF
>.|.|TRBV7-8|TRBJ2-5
CASSLSPQAGGETQYF
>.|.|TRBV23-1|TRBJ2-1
CASSQGLRGYNEQFF
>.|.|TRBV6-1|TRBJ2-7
CASSDWYEQYF
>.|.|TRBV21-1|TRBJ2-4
CASSKAGVGGTKNIQYF
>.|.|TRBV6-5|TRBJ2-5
CASSYSIAETQYF
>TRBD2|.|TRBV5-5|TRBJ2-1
CASSSTGTSGNEQFF
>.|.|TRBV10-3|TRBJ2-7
CAISDPTVHMAYEQYF
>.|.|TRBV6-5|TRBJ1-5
CASRPTWDSNQPQHF
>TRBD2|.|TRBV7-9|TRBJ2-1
CASSSLAGGPNNEQFF
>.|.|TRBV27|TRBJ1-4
CASREVDSEKLFF
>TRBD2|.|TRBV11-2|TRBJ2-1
CASSLSPGLAPNNEQFF
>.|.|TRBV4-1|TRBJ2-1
CASSPGITYNEQFF
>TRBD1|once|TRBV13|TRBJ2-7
CASRQGSSYEQYF
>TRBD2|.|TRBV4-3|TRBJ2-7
CASSQEGRGGHEQYF
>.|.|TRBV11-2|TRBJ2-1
CASSLDPLAESSYNEQFF
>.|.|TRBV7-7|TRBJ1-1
CASSEQVNLRTEAFF
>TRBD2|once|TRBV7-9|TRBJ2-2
CASSLRDGTRWTGELFF
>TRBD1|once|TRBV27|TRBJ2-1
CASSTGTVYGEQFF
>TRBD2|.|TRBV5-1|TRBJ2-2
CASSLVPVGLAGAGELFF
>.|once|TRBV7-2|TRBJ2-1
CASSLWGAMDNEQFF
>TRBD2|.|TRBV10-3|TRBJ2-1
CAISEKLAALDNEQFF
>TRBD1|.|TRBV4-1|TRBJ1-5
CASSPGTGGGFGNQPQHF
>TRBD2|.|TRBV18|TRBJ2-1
CASSRGTSGRIEQFF